This T cell receptor beta chain was sequenced during a study of blood T cell repertoires in COVID-19. The assay was immunoSEQ multiplex PCR, and TCRdb's table has in-frame clones only and misses some. There are 100,000 to 120,000 clones in the sample; approximately 80% occur only once, and less than 5% lies in the top ten. The CDR3 consists of 16 residues. Germline V lookup: CDR1 SGHDT, CDR2 YYEEEE. The V gene end was trimmed by 2 bases and the J gene end by 4 bases; junction bases not matched to a gene: 4. This receptor was obtained from a woman aged 70-85 years with acute or convalescent COVID-19. The sequenced material came from peripheral blood. This chain links TRBV5-6 with TRBJ2-1, with 12 bases fitting TRBD2. The CDR3 DNA reads TGTGCCAGCAGCTTAACCCTAGCGGGGGGGTACAATGAGCAGTTCTTC. It is translated as CASSLTLAGGYNEQFF.